A selection of T cell receptor beta chains follows, all from one sample in a study of T-cell memory formation after mild COVID-19. TCRdb re-analysed the 5' RACE reads in MiXCR, keeping a single row per CDR3 protein. This sample carries around 200,000 distinct CDR3 sequences, around 9.1% of them seen once, and the ten largest clones take around 3.3%. Input material: PBMCs or a T cell subset sorted from them (not recorded which). The receptors come from a man between 18 and 35 years old who had mild COVID-19 (a few samples of this study predate the infection). Cell type and time point are not known. Each CDR3 is given without its conserved first and last residue.

j_gene | v_gene | CDR3aa
TRBJ1-6 | TRBV6-2/TRBV6-3 | ATDSGTLHSSPLH
TRBJ1-1 | TRBV4-1 | ASSQEVARGTEAF
TRBJ2-1 | TRBV6-2/TRBV6-3 | ASSWGVYNEQF
TRBJ1-6 | TRBV12-3/TRBV12-4 | ASSLGQAGSPLH
TRBJ2-3 | TRBV19 | ASSIGGSTDTQY
TRBJ2-7 | TRBV10-2 | ASKTGGRTYEQY
TRBJ2-1 | TRBV21-1 | ASILFGQGSAFEQF
TRBJ2-5 | TRBV5-1 | ASGGPGGAPETQY
TRBJ2-1 | TRBV4-2 | ASRGQRAGEQF
TRBJ2-4 | TRBV5-1 | ASSFGDLGGGKNIQY
TRBJ2-1 | TRBV30 | AWMRGASYNEQF
TRBJ1-1 | TRBV2 | ASSERRYTEAF
TRBJ1-3 | TRBV4-2 | ASSQPGQAGNTIY
TRBJ1-5 | TRBV4-2 | ASSPATLQGPQPQH